This T cell receptor (beta chain) was profiled in a study of T cells in Graves' hyperthyroidism and ophthalmopathy. Background on the study: Specimen type is peripheral blood, collected at initial diagnosis prior to any treatment. Broader study findings: Most clonotypes expanded in the thyroid (above 0.001) were also present in blood. In the analysis, a 13 V-J model separated ophthalmopathy from stable hyperthyroidism.

Amplified TCR beta CDR3 regions came from RNA transcripts. The HTBI set primed first-round TCR CDR3 RT-PCR. MiXCR, run by TCRdb on the multiplex PCR reads, gives a single entry per CDR3 protein. The sample yields some 300,000 distinct CDR3 sequences, 12% to 15% seen once. The diagnoses drew upon clinical symptoms, serum thyroxine and TRAb, thyroid ultrasound and orbital computed tomography. A few counts support this clonotype. The antigen remains unidentified. The sample comprised blood. The TCR was taken from a woman in her 40s with Graves' hyperthyroidism.

CDR3 sequence (DNA): TGCGCCAGCAGGTCACAGGGACAAAGCTATGGCTACACCTTC. Amino acids: CASRSQGQSYGYTF. This chain joins TRBV4-1 and TRBJ1-2; possibly TRBD1 for D (6 bases). The germline V and J ends were trimmed by 6 bases and 4 bases, with 15 bases remaining between them. The CDR3 spans 14 residues. The V gene's germline CDR1 is MGHRA and CDR2 YSYEKL.